This T cell receptor beta chain was recovered during a study of HIV-infected patients and healthy controls. This clonotype was seen more than once but under ten times. TCRdb recomputed calls from the 5' RACE reads with MiXCR, one row per CDR3 protein. The sample lists about 63,000 distinct CDR3 sequences, roughly a sixth seen once, with less than 6% in the top ten. Germline CDR1 is DFQATT and CDR2 is SNEGSKA (reference sequence). This CDR3 contains 14 residues. Trimming shortened V by 6 bases and J by 1 base, and 13 bases separated the two germline ends. The sequence derives from a human donor in good health. Sequencing used CD4+ T cells from blood. The chain carries TRBV20-1 and TRBJ2-4, with D possibly matching TRBD2 (6 bases). The CDR3 bases are TGCAGTGCCAATGGCGGGGAGGCCAAAAACATTCAGTACTTC. It codes for CSANGGEAKNIQYF.